The following is a TCR beta chain sequence with its context. The target antigen is unknown. The protocol was immunoSEQ multiplex PCR, while the TCRdb copy is restricted to in-frame clones and leaves out a portion. The sample includes around 120,000 clones, approximately 85% of them seen just once. After removal of 3 bases from V and 10 bases from J, the junction contained 10 bases not matched to a gene. CDR1 is SGDLS and CDR2 is YYNGEE in the germline V gene. The CDR3 length is 15 residues. This entry belongs to a study of T cell responses to AZD1222 COVID-19 vaccine. Study in general: The analysis combined second doses at about 4 or about 12 weeks.

Study-level results: Repertoires were sampled only after the peak T cell response. Reportedly, nearly half the spike-specific TCRs target unmutated variant regions. Clonal diversity was possibly underestimated; the donors were predominantly white British and more often female.

This clonotype was sampled from an adult in good health. This chain links TRBV9 with TRBJ1-6, with 7 bases that match TRBD1. The starting material was peripheral blood, obtained on day 0 of AZD1222 vaccination. The CDR3 here is CASSEGGVRPSPLHF. In nucleotides, the CDR3 is TGTGCCAGCAGCGAAGGGGGCGTTCGGCCCTCACCCCTCCACTTT.